The clone carrying this T cell receptor (beta chain) was detected many times. The data were obtained in a study of read filtering for tumor transcriptome and immune sequencing. The library was built from around 0.4 ug RNA with molecular barcoded adaptors for alpha/delta and beta/gamma chains. TCRdb re-called the reads through MiXCR, storing one row per CDR3 protein. Among roughly 130,000 distinct CDR3 sequences listed, 10% to 15% were seen once. Sampling of bone marrow took place during active disease in every patient. The CDR3 sequence is 14 residues long. Germline V gene sequence: CDR1 MNHEY, CDR2 SVGAGI. The V end lost 0 bases, the J end lost 5 bases, and 10 bases lay between the germline ends.

J is TRBJ2-5 and V is TRBV6-5; unclear D gene. Sequenced: a population of CD138-negative cells sorted from bone marrow. This receptor was obtained from a donor aged 40 or over with multiple myeloma. This CDR3 reads CASSYSNRWETQYF. The CDR3 DNA is TGTGCCAGCAGTTACTCCAATAGATGGGAGACCCAGTACTTC.